Below, 23 T cell receptor beta chains from the same sample are listed, as sequenced in a study of blood T cell repertoires in COVID-19. The repertoire was sequenced with immunoSEQ multiplex PCR; TCRdb's copy has only in-frame clones and lacks some. The sample shows roughly 430,000 clones, roughly 90% of them seen only once. The source material was PBMCs or T cells enriched from blood (not recorded which). The receptors come from a woman aged 40 to 50 with acute COVID-19.

The chain is built from TRBV7-9 and TRBJ1-3; D is unclear. This CDR3 contains 15 residues. Per germline, CDR1 SEHNR and CDR2 FQNEAQ (reference sequence). V lost 4 bases, J lost 3 bases, and 13 bases lay in between. The CDR3 coding sequence is TGTGCCAGCAGCTCCGACCCAGGTGGTGGAAACACCATATATTTT. Its protein product is CASSSDPGGGNTIYF.

The CDR3 coding sequence is TGTGCCAGCTTGGGGGCAATGAATTCACCCCTCCACTTT. Residues: CASLGAMNSPLHF. V and J are TRBV2 and TRBJ1-6, with D possibly TRBD1 on 6 matching bases. The germline V gene encodes CDR1 SNHLY and CDR2 FYNNEI. The CDR3 is 13 amino acids. Trimming pared 8 bases from V and 7 bases from J, leaving 12 bases between.

This clone was found once. The V gene is TRBV6-6, the J gene TRBJ1-1; tentative D call: TRBD1 (5 bases). The germline gives CDR1 MNHNY, CDR2 SVGAGI (reference sequence). This CDR3 region has 13 residues. Trimming pared 2 bases from V and 8 bases from J, leaving 12 bases between. The DNA of the CDR3 is TGTGCCAGCAGTTACCCCAGGGCCGCCGAAGCTTTCTTT. Translated, it gives CASSYPRAAEAFF.

The rearrangement uses TRBV5-4 and TRBJ2-7, with a tentative D call TRBD2 (7 bases). CDR3 length: 17 residues. V was clipped by 5 bases and J by 0 bases, with 21 bases between them. Per the germline V gene, CDR1 is SGHNT and CDR2 is YYREEE (reference sequence). The DNA for the CDR3 is TGTGCCAGCAGGCGAGGGGGGGCCTCCAGGTTCTCCTACGAGCAGTACTTC. Encoded protein: CASRRGGASRFSYEQYF.

The chain combines TRBV2 with TRBJ2-6; TRBD2 agrees at 14 bases. CDR3 size: 18 residues. CDR1 is SNHLY, CDR2 FYNNEI, per germline. The V and J ends lost 4 bases and 2 bases, in that order; junction bases with no gene match: 4. The DNA for the CDR3 is TGTGCCAGCAGTGCGGGACTAGCGGGGGTTACTGGGGCCAACGTCCTGACTTTC. This encodes CASSAGLAGVTGANVLTF.

The V call is TRBV27, the J call TRBJ1-1, with no clear D. V dropped 5 bases and J dropped 4 bases, with 17 bases sitting between them. From germline, CDR1 is MNHEY and CDR2 SMNVEV (reference sequence). The CDR3 is 15 residues long. Here the CDR3 reads CASSPTDYPGTEAFF. In DNA, the CDR3 is TGTGCCAGCAGTCCCACGGACTACCCAGGCACTGAAGCTTTCTTT.

The V call is TRBV19, the J call TRBJ1-1; 10 nucleotides agree with TRBD1. V gave up 6 bases and J gave up 4 bases; unmatched junction bases: 5. The germline V gene has CDR1 LNHDA and CDR2 SQIVND (reference sequence). The length of the CDR3 is 14 residues. This CDR3 is CASRTGTGVTEAFF. For the CDR3, the DNA is TGTGCCAGTAGAACCGGGACAGGGGTCACTGAAGCTTTCTTT.

V usage is TRBV6-4 and J usage is TRBJ1-1; TRBD1 agrees at 10 bases. V lost 6 bases, J lost 3 bases, and 4 bases stayed unmatched. This CDR3 is built from 14 residues. The germline V gene has CDR1 MRHNA and CDR2 SNTAGT. This chain's CDR3 is CASSQTGGYTEAFF. CDR3 nucleotide sequence: TGTGCCAGCAGCCAGACAGGGGGCTACACTGAAGCTTTCTTT.

This clone was seen just once. This chain joins TRBV24-1 and TRBJ2-2; TRBD2 agrees at 11 bases. CDR3 length: 14 amino acids. With V trimmed by 10 bases and J by 6 bases, 6 bases remained unmatched. The germline V gene has CDR1 KGHDR and CDR2 SFDVKD. CDR3 DNA sequence: TGTGCCACGAGTATTAGCGGGGGGGCCGGGGAGCTGTTTTTT. Translated, it gives CATSISGGAGELFF.

V is TRBV9 and J is TRBJ2-3; D is possibly TRBD2 (6 bases). Germline V CDR1 and CDR2: SGDLS, YYNGEE. This CDR3 has 15 amino acids. V was pared by 0 bases and J by 4 bases, with 12 bases between. This CDR3 is CASSVADRGSDTQYF. The CDR3 region has the DNA TGTGCCAGCAGCGTAGCCGACCGGGGGTCAGATACGCAGTATTTT.

V is TRBV5-5 and J is TRBJ2-1; D might be TRBD1 (5 bases). V gave up 0 bases and J gave up 4 bases, with 11 bases separating them. CDR1 and CDR2 from the germline V gene are SGHKS and YYEKEE (reference sequence). This CDR3 has 15 amino acids. CDR3 bases: TGTGCCAGCAGCTTGGAGGGGTCGACTTACAATGAGCAGTTCTTC. This translates into CASSLEGSTYNEQFF.

The V gene is TRBV3-1 (or the pseudogene TRBV3-2), the J gene TRBJ1-1; a weak D match, TRBD1 (6 bases). The CDR3 runs 12 residues. Germline V gene data show CDR1 as LGHDT and CDR2 as YNNKEL (reference sequence). V lost 3 bases to trimming and J lost 8 bases, with 10 bases between them. The DNA for the CDR3 is TGTGCCAGCAGCCAGAGAACAGGGGAAGCTTTCTTT. Translating it yields CASSQRTGEAFF.

The chain joins TRBV19 to TRBJ1-1; D is possibly TRBD1 (6 bases). The germline V gene encodes CDR1 LNHDA and CDR2 SQIVND (reference sequence). Trimming stripped 11 bases from V and 2 bases from J, with 18 bases between. The CDR3 is made up of 14 amino acids. The CDR3, as DNA: TGTGCCGTTCTTGTGACAGGCGTCAACACTGAAGCTTTCTTT. This gives the protein CAVLVTGVNTEAFF.

The rearrangement links TRBV6-1 to TRBJ2-5; D ambiguous. This CDR3 spans 14 amino acids. In germline, CDR1 is MNHNS, CDR2 SASEGT. V lost 2 bases and J 4 bases, leaving 11 bases between the germline ends. The CDR3 sequence: CASSENGLAETQYF. The CDR3 DNA reads TGTGCCAGCAGTGAAAATGGTTTGGCAGAGACCCAGTACTTC.

The rearrangement uses TRBV7-9 and TRBJ1-5; D is undetermined. Deletions cut 3 bases from V and 0 bases from J, with 3 bases between. This CDR3 has 13 residues. CDR1 and CDR2 from the germline V gene are SEHNR and FQNEAQ (reference sequence). CDR3 in DNA: TGTGCCAGCAGCTTCGGTAGCAATCAGCCCCAGCATTTT. Its translation is CASSFGSNQPQHF.

V usage is TRBV18 and J usage is TRBJ2-5; maybe TRBD1 (5 bases). Between the trimmed V and J ends, which lost 3 bases and 1 base, there was a span of 9 bases. The germline CDR1 and CDR2 sequences are KGHSH and LQKENI. The length of the CDR3 is 14 residues. CDR3 bases: TGTGCCAGCTCACCCGACAGAGTCCAAGAGACCCAGTACTTC. The encoded protein is CASSPDRVQETQYF.

V usage is TRBV6-5 and J usage is TRBJ1-1; D uncertain. Germline V gives CDR1 MNHEY, CDR2 SVGAGI. Between the trimmed V and J ends, which lost 7 bases and 1 base, there was a span of 10 bases. The CDR3 is made up of 13 amino acids. This CDR3 reads CASTPTSNTEAFF. The CDR3 nucleotides read TGTGCCAGCACCCCGACATCGAACACTGAAGCTTTCTTT.

Only one count was recorded for this clone. The chain has TRBV5-1 and TRBJ2-6; weak D call: TRBD1 (7 bases). This CDR3 spans 19 amino acids. CDR1 and CDR2 (germline): SGHRS, YFSETQ. Between the trimmed V and J ends, which lost 0 bases and 4 bases, there was a span of 20 bases. The DNA of the CDR3 is TGCGCCAGCAGCTTGGGTTTGGAGGGGGCTAAACCCGGGGCCAACGTCCTGACTTTC. Amino acids: CASSLGLEGAKPGANVLTF.

This sequence joins TRBV9 and TRBJ1-2, with TRBD1 identical over 12 bases. Trimming removed 0 bases from V and 12 bases from J; junction bases left unmatched: 9. The CDR3 sequence is 15 residues long. The germline gives CDR1 SGDLS, CDR2 YYNGEE. The CDR3 DNA is TGTGCCAGCAGCGTAGCGGGGACAGGGGGCTCTGAGGACACCTTC. This encodes CASSVAGTGGSEDTF.

The chain carries TRBV5-6 and TRBJ2-1; 7 nucleotides line up with TRBD1. The germline V gene has CDR1 SGHDT and CDR2 YYEEEE. This CDR3 is built from 13 residues. The J segment lost 0 bases and the V segment lost 7 bases, leaving 1 base of the junction unmatched. The CDR3 sequence: CASHRGSYNEQFF. The CDR3 DNA is TGTGCCAGCCACAGGGGCTCCTACAATGAGCAGTTCTTC.

J is TRBJ2-7 and V is TRBV15, with 9 bases matching TRBD2. The V gene's germline CDR1 is LNHNV and CDR2 YYDKDF (reference sequence). The CDR3 runs to 15 residues. With V trimmed by 0 bases and J by 7 bases, 7 bases remained unmatched. CDR3 DNA sequence: TGTGCCACCAGCAGAGATGCGGGGGGGTTTCTAGAGCAGTACTTC. It translates to CATSRDAGGFLEQYF.

This clone was recorded once. The gene calls are TRBV12-5 and TRBJ2-1; TRBD1 is a possible D gene (5 bases). The CDR3 is 16 amino acids. CDR1 is LGHNT, CDR2 FRNRAP, per germline. V shed 3 bases and J shed 0 bases, with 12 bases lying between them. DNA for the CDR3: TGTGCTAGTGGTTTAGGGGTTGGGGTCTCCTACAATGAGCAGTTCTTC. Translating it yields CASGLGVGVSYNEQFF. Based on the CDR3 plus reference TRBV12-5 and TRBJ2-1, the full variable domain is DARVTQTPRHKVTEMGQEVTMRCQPILGHNTVFWYRQTMMQGLELLAYFRNRAPLDDSGMPKDRFSAEMPDATLATLKIQPSEPRDSAVYFCASGLGVGVSYNEQFFGPGTRLTVL.

The chain is built from TRBV9 and TRBJ1-1, with a possible D match to TRBD1 (5 bases). Trimming cost V 3 bases and J 1 base, with 16 bases left between them. CDR3 length equals 16 residues. From germline, CDR1 is SGDLS and CDR2 YYNGEE. The CDR3 nucleotides are TGTGCCAGCAGCGCGAAGATACAGGCAGCGAACACTGAAGCTTTCTTT. Its protein product is CASSAKIQAANTEAFF.